The 27 T cell receptor beta chains below come from one sample, sequenced in a study of CD8 T cells in Susac syndrome. Reverse transcription of about 0.5 to 1 ug RNA used random hexamers. TCRdb passed the immunoSEQ multiplex PCR reads through MiXCR, listing each CDR3 protein once. Of about 440,000 distinct CDR3 sequences listed, 85% are singletons. The sample consisted of CD8+ T cells from PBMCs. The source is a human donor with multiple sclerosis.

The chain combines TRBV29-1 with TRBJ2-1; either TRBD1 or TRBD2 may fit D (5 bases each). Per the germline V gene, CDR1 is SQVTM and CDR2 is ANQGSEA. Trimming took off 5 bases at V and 9 bases at J, with 17 bases between the two ends. The CDR3 sequence is 13 residues long. CDR3 DNA sequence: TGCAGCGTTTCCCCGGGACCAGAAGTTGAGCAGTTCTTC. Translated, it gives CSVSPGPEVEQFF.

This chain connects TRBV10-3 to TRBJ1-1, with D maybe TRBD1 (5 bases). The CDR3 contains 16 residues. Trimming took 0 bases from V and 6 from J, leaving 17 bases between them. Looked up from germline, CDR1 is ENHRY and CDR2 is SYGVKD. The DNA for the CDR3 is TGTGCCATCAGTGAGTCGGGACGGCTCTTGATTCCTGAAGCTTTCTTT. This translates into CAISESGRLLIPEAFF.

This clonotype was seen just once. V and J are TRBV4-2 and TRBJ1-1; TRBD1 aligns across 7 bases. Germline V lookup: CDR1 LGHNA, CDR2 YNFKEQ. CDR3 length: 12 residues. Losses at the gene ends were 4 bases for V and 8 bases for J; bases not matched to a gene: 4. CDR3 protein: CASSRGQDEAFF. CDR3 coding DNA: TGTGCCAGCAGCCGCGGACAGGACGAAGCTTTCTTT.

This clonotype was detected once. The chain links TRBV11-2 to TRBJ2-7; D might be TRBD1 (6 bases). The V end was cut by 0 bases, the J end by 2 bases, with 11 bases between. Germline V CDR1 and CDR2: SGHAT, FQNNGV. The CDR3 totals 15 residues. The CDR3 protein is CASSLEGPGAYEQYF. The CDR3 region has the DNA TGTGCCAGCAGCTTAGAAGGTCCAGGGGCCTACGAGCAGTACTTC.

This chain uses TRBV12-3 or TRBV12-4 with TRBJ2-1, with 10 bases matching TRBD2. There are 17 residues in the CDR3. V lost 2 bases and J lost 1; bases outside the gene matches: 5. As DNA, the CDR3 is TGTGCCAGCAGTTTAAGAGGACTAGCGGTTTCCTACAATGAGCAGTTCTTC. Translation: CASSLRGLAVSYNEQFF.

The chain carries TRBV12-3 or TRBV12-4 and TRBJ2-7; TRBD2 aligns across 7 bases. V was pared by 1 base and J by 2 bases, with 5 bases of the junction left unmatched. This CDR3 contains 15 residues. CDR3 amino acids: CASSLGWGGTYEQYF. CDR3 coding DNA: TGTGCCAGCAGTTTAGGGTGGGGGGGGACCTACGAGCAGTACTTC.

In its sample, this clonotype was seen once. V gene TRBV30 combines with J gene TRBJ2-2; 9 bases map to TRBD1. The CDR3 is made up of 14 amino acids. Per the germline V gene, CDR1 is GTSNPN and CDR2 is SVGIG (reference sequence). CDR3 residues: CGTTGGTNTGELFF. The DNA for the CDR3 is TGTGGTACGACAGGGGGAACGAACACCGGGGAGCTGTTTTTT.

The J gene is TRBJ2-3, the V gene TRBV6-1, with D hard to call. This CDR3 contains 15 residues. The ends were cut back, 8 bases at V and 0 bases at J, with 15 bases in the middle. CDR1 is MNHNS and CDR2 is SASEGT in the germline V gene. CDR3 region: CASLGSSLSTDTQYF. CDR3 coding DNA: TGTGCCAGCCTCGGAAGTTCTTTAAGCACAGATACGCAGTATTTT.

The gene calls are TRBV7-8 and TRBJ1-5; D gene unclear. CDR1 is SGHVS, CDR2 FQNEAQ, per germline. This CDR3 is 17 amino acids long. Trimming shortened V by 3 bases and J by 3 bases, and 18 bases separated the two germline ends. The CDR3 region is CASSFRLGGGDNQPQHF. As DNA, the CDR3 is TGTGCCAGCAGCTTCCGACTGGGAGGTGGGGACAATCAGCCCCAGCATTTT.

This clonotype came up a few times. This chain uses TRBV27 with TRBJ1-2; 12 bases are a match to TRBD1. This CDR3 is 17 amino acids long. V lost 4 bases to trimming and J lost 3 bases; unmatched junction nucleotides: 9. The germline CDR1 and CDR2 sequences are MNHEY and SMNVEV (reference sequence). CDR3: CASSSLPGQGADYGYTF. Here the CDR3 DNA reads TGTGCCAGCAGTTCCCTCCCGGGACAGGGGGCGGACTATGGCTACACCTTC.

This sequence joins TRBV30 and TRBJ2-7; tentatively, D is TRBD2 (6 bases). Trimming took 2 bases from V and 0 from J, leaving 17 bases between them. CDR1 and CDR2 (germline): GTSNPN, SVGIG (reference sequence). The CDR3 sequence is 16 residues long. The DNA of the CDR3 is TGTGCCTGGAGTCTGTATAGGGCCGGGAGCTCCTACGAGCAGTACTTC. The encoded protein is CAWSLYRAGSSYEQYF.

The DNA for the CDR3 is TGTGCCAGTAGTGAACCTGGACAGTACTACGAGCAGTACTTC. This translates into CASSEPGQYYEQYF. This sequence joins TRBV19 and TRBJ2-7; D is perhaps TRBD1 (6 bases). The CDR3 contains 14 residues. V lost 5 bases to trimming and J lost 3 bases, with 14 bases between them. CDR1 is LNHDA and CDR2 is SQIVND in the germline V gene (reference sequence).

The rearrangement joins TRBV6-6 to TRBJ2-3; D is unclear. CDR1 and CDR2 (germline): MNHNY, SVGAGI (reference sequence). Trimming removed 1 base from V and 4 bases from J, with 6 bases in between. This CDR3 is built from 13 residues. CDR3 sequence reads: CASSYYGADTQYF. As DNA, the CDR3 is TGTGCCAGCAGTTACTATGGGGCAGATACGCAGTATTTT.

The chain joins TRBV4-1 to TRBJ1-1, with a possible D match to TRBD1 (5 bases). The CDR3 is 12 amino acids. Per germline, CDR1 MGHRA and CDR2 YSYEKL. Trimming pared 1 base from V and 11 bases from J, leaving 11 bases between. The CDR3 sequence is CASSQGGRVAFF. The CDR3 bases are TGCGCCAGCAGCCAAGGGGGGAGGGTGGCTTTCTTT.

This chain links TRBV7-8 with TRBJ2-3, with TRBD1 identical over 7 bases. The CDR3 length is 17 residues. Losses at the gene ends were 5 bases for V and 1 base for J; bases not matched to a gene: 12. Germline CDR1 is SGHVS and CDR2 is FQNEAQ. CDR3 region: CASSHPAHDRGTDTQYF. The CDR3 nucleotides are TGTGCCAGCAGCCACCCAGCGCACGACAGGGGCACAGATACGCAGTATTTT. Together with reference TRBV7-8 and TRBJ2-3, the CDR3 gives the full variable domain: GAGVSQSPRYKVAKRGQDVALRCDPISGHVSLFWYQQALGQGPEFLTYFQNEAQLDKSGLPSDRFFAERPEGSVSTLKIQRTQQEDSAVYLCASSHPAHDRGTDTQYFGPGTRLTVL.

The chain uses TRBV7-9 and TRBJ2-3; 7 bases match TRBD2. The J segment lost 0 bases and the V segment lost 5 bases, leaving 5 bases of the junction unmatched. The CDR3 totals 15 residues. CDR1 is SEHNR, CDR2 FQNEAQ, per germline (reference sequence). DNA of the CDR3: TGTGCCAGCAGCATCAGCGGGAAAAGCACAGATACGCAGTATTTT. It translates to CASSISGKSTDTQYF.

A single count supports this clonotype. This rearrangement joins TRBV7-6 to TRBJ2-5; a possible D gene is TRBD1 (6 bases). The CDR3 loop spans 18 amino acids. V lost 2 bases and J 4 bases, leaving 23 bases between the germline ends. Germline-derived CDR1 and CDR2 are SGHVS and FNYEAQ. This CDR3 is CASSLTPLTDRNGETQYF. CDR3 DNA sequence: TGTGCCAGCAGCTTAACCCCACTCACCGACAGGAATGGAGAGACCCAGTACTTC. Looking up the rest from reference TRBV7-6 and TRBJ2-5 gives the full variable domain: GAGVSQSPRYKVTKRGQDVALRCDPISGHVSLYWYRQALGQGPEFLTYFNYEAQQDKSGLPNDRFSAERPEGSISTLTIQRTEQRDSAMYRCASSLTPLTDRNGETQYFGPGTRLLVL.

This chain joins TRBV14 and TRBJ1-1, with D hard to call. CDR1 is SGHDN and CDR2 is FVKESK in the germline V gene. The CDR3 has 16 residues. Trimming took off 0 bases at V and 0 bases at J, with 11 bases between the two ends. The CDR3, as DNA: TGTGCCAGCAGCCAAGAGGAGTGGCTTATGAACACTGAAGCTTTCTTT. It yields the protein CASSQEEWLMNTEAFF.

V is TRBV10-3 and J is TRBJ2-7; D is possibly TRBD2 (6 bases). Deletions cut 4 bases from V and 5 bases from J, with 12 bases between. This CDR3 is 13 amino acids long. Per the germline V gene, CDR1 is ENHRY and CDR2 is SYGVKD. As DNA, the CDR3 is TGTGCCATCAGTGGACTAGTTGGAGACGAGCAGTACTTC. Translated: CAISGLVGDEQYF.

This clonotype has just a few counts. The V call is TRBV30, the J call TRBJ2-7; no clear D gene. V lost 3 bases to trimming and J lost 4 bases, with 13 bases between them. This CDR3 spans 13 amino acids. The V gene's germline CDR1 is GTSNPN and CDR2 SVGIG (reference sequence). The CDR3 loop is CAWSGNQYYEQYF. In nucleotides, the CDR3 is TGTGCCTGGAGCGGCAATCAGTATTACGAGCAGTACTTC.

The chain is built from TRBV14 and TRBJ2-3, with a possible D match to TRBD1 (6 bases). Germline CDR1 and CDR2: SGHDN and FVKESK. The germline V and J ends were trimmed by 0 bases and 10 bases, with 14 bases remaining between them. The CDR3 totals 14 residues. The DNA for the CDR3 is TGTGCCAGCAGCCAAGAAACAGGGAGCGAGGCGCAGTATTTT. Residues: CASSQETGSEAQYF.

The rearrangement joins TRBV6-1 to TRBJ2-5; a weak D match, TRBD1 (6 bases). The germline V and J ends were trimmed by 6 bases and 3 bases, with 11 bases remaining between them. CDR1 and CDR2 (germline): MNHNS, SASEGT. The CDR3 contains 13 residues. CDR3 sequence reads: CASSLGQKETQYF. As DNA, the CDR3 is TGTGCCAGCAGCCTTGGACAGAAAGAGACCCAGTACTTC.

The V and J genes are TRBV2 and TRBJ1-1, with 12 bases that match TRBD1. The V segment lost 7 bases and the J segment 5 bases; nucleotides outside the gene matches: 5. CDR3 length equals 14 residues. Germline loops: CDR1 SNHLY, CDR2 FYNNEI. The DNA of the CDR3 is TGTGCCAGCAAGGGACAGGGGGCGCCTACTGAAGCTTTCTTT. Its translation: CASKGQGAPTEAFF.

The CDR3 loop is CASSYSRGNTEAFF. DNA for the CDR3: TGTGCCAGCAGTTACTCTCGGGGTAACACTGAAGCTTTCTTT. This chain links TRBV6-5 with TRBJ1-1; D is undetermined. CDR1 and CDR2 from the germline V gene are MNHEY and SVGAGI. This CDR3 is built from 14 residues. V gave up 0 bases and J gave up 2 bases, with 7 bases separating them.

The chain combines TRBV4-1 with TRBJ2-1; 13 nucleotides match TRBD2. This CDR3 has 16 amino acids. The germline V gene encodes CDR1 MGHRA and CDR2 YSYEKL. V dropped 2 bases and J dropped 7; count of bases not matched to a gene: 5. Here the CDR3 reads CASSQLLAGGENEQFF. The CDR3 DNA follows: TGCGCCAGCAGCCAATTACTAGCGGGAGGGGAGAATGAGCAGTTCTTC.

This rearrangement joins TRBV30 to TRBJ1-3; no reliable D call. Trimming took 2 bases from V and 0 from J, leaving 11 bases between them. CDR1 is GTSNPN and CDR2 is SVGIG in the germline V gene (reference sequence). The CDR3 sequence is 15 residues long. CDR3 sequence reads: CAWSSLPSSGNTIYF. The DNA of the CDR3 is TGTGCCTGGAGTTCACTACCCTCCTCTGGAAACACCATATATTTT.

The V and J genes are TRBV7-9 and TRBJ1-4; D is unclear. The CDR3 sequence is 14 residues long. Deletions cut 7 bases from V and 0 bases from J, with 9 bases between. Per the germline V gene, CDR1 is SEHNR and CDR2 is FQNEAQ (reference sequence). For the CDR3, the DNA is TGTGCCAGCACCCCCTATTCAACTAATGAAAAACTGTTTTTT. Translated, it gives CASTPYSTNEKLFF.